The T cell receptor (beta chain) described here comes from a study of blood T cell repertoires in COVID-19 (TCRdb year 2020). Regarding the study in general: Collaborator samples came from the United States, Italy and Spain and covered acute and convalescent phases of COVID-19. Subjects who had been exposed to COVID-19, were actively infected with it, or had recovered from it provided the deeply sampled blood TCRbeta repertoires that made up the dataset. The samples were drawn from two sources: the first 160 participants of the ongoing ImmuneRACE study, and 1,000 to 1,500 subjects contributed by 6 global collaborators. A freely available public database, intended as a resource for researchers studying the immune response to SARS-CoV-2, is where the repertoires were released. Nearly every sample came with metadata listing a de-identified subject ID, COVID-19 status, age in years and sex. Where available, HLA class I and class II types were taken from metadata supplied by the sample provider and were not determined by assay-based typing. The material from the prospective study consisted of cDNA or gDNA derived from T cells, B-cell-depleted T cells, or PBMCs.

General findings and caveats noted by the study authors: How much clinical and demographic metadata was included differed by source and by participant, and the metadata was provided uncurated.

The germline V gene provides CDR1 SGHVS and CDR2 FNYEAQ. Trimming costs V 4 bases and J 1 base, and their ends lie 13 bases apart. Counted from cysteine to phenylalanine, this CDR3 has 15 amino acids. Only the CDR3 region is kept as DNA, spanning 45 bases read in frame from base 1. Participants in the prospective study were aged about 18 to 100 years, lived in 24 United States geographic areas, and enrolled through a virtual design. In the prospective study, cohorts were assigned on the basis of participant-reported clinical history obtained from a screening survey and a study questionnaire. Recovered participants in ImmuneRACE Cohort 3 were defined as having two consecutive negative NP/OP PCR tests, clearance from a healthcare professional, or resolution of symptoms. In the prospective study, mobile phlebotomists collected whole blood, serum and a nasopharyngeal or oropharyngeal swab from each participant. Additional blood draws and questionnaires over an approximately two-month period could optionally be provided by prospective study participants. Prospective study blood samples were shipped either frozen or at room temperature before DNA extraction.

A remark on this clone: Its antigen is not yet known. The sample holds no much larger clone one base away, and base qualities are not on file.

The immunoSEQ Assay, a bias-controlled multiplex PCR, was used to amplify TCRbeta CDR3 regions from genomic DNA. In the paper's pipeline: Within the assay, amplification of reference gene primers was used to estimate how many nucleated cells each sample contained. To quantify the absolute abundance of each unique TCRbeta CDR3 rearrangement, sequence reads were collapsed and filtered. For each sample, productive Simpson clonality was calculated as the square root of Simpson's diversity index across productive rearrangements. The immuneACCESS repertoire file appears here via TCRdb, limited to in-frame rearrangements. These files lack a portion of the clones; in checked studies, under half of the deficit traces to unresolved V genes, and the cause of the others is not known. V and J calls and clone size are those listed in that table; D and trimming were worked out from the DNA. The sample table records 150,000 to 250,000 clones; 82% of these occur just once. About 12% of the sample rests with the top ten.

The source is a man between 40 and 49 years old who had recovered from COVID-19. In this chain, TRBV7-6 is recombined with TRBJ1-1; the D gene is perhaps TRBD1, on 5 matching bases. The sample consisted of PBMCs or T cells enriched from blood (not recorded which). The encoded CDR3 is CASSSAGHSNTEAFF. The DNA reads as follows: TGTGCCAGCAGCTCCGCCGGACACTCGAACACTGAAGCTTTCTTT.